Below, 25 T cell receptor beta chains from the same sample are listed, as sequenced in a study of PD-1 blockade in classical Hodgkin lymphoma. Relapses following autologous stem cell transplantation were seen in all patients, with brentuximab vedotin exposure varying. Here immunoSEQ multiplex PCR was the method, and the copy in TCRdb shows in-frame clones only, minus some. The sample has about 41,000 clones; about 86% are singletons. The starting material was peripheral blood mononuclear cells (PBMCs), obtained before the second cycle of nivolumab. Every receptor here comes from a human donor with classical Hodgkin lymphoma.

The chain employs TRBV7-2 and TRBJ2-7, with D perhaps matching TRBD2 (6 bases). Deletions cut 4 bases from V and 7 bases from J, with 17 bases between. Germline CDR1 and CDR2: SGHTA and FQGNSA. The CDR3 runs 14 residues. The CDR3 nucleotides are TGTGCCAGCAGCTATGGGACTCTCGGAGGGGAGCAGTACTTC. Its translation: CASSYGTLGGEQYF.

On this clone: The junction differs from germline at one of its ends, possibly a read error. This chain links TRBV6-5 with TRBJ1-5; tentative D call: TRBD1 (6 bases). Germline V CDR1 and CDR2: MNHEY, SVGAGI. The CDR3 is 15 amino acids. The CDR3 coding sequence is TGTGCCAGCAGTTACTCGAGGGGGACGAATCGGCCCCAGCATTTT. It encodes CASSYSRGTNRPQHF.

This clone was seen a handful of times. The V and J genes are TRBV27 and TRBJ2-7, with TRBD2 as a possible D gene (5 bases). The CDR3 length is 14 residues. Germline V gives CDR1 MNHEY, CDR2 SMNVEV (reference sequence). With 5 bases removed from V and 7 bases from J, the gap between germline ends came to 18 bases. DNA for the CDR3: TGTGCCAGCAGTCCGGGGAATTCCCCGGGGGAGCAGTACTTC. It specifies CASSPGNSPGEQYF.

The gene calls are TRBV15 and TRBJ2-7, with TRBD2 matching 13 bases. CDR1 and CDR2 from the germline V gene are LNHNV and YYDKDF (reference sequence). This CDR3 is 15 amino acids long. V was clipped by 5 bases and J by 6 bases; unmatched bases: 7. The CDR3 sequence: CATSPQRLAGGEQYF. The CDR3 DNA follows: TGTGCCACCAGCCCGCAGCGACTAGCGGGAGGCGAGCAGTACTTC. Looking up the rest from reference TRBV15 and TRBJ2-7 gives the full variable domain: DAMVIQNPRYQVTQFGKPVTLSCSQTLNHNVMYWYQQKSSQAPKLLFHYYDKDFNNEADTPDNFQSRRPNTSFCFLDIRSPGLGDTAMYLCATSPQRLAGGEQYFGPGTRLTVT.

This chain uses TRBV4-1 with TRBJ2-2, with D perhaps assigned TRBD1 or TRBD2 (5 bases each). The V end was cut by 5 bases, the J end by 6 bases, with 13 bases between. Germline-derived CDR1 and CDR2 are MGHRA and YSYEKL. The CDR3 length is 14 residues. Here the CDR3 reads CASSLQRGAGELFF. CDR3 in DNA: TGCGCCAGCAGCTTACAACGAGGGGCCGGGGAGCTGTTTTTT.

CDR3 DNA: TGTGCCAGCAGCTTATATGGACCGAGCTCCTACAATGAGCAGTTCTTC. Its protein is CASSLYGPSSYNEQFF. The chain couples TRBV7-3 to TRBJ2-1; D remains ambiguous. With 2 bases removed from V and 0 bases from J, the gap between germline ends came to 11 bases. Germline CDR1 SGHTA, CDR2 FQGTGA. This CDR3 has 16 amino acids. The variable domain in full, completed from reference TRBV7-3 and TRBJ2-1, reads GAGVSQTPSNKVTEKGKYVELRCDPISGHTALYWYRQSLGQGPEFLIYFQGTGAADDSGLPNDRFFAVRPEGSVSTLKIQRTERGDSAVYLCASSLYGPSSYNEQFFGPGTRLTVL.

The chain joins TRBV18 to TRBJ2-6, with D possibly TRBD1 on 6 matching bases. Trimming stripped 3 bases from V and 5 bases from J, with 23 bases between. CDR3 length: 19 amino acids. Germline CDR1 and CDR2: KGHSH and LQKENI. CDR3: CASSPSRDIYKSRANVLTF. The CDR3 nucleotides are TGTGCCAGCTCACCCAGCAGGGACATTTACAAAAGTCGGGCCAACGTCCTGACTTTC.

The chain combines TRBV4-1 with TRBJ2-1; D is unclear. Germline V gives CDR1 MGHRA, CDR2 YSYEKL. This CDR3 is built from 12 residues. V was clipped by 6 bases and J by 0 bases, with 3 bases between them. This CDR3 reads CASRGSYNEQFF. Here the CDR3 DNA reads TGCGCCAGCAGGGGCTCCTACAATGAGCAGTTCTTC.

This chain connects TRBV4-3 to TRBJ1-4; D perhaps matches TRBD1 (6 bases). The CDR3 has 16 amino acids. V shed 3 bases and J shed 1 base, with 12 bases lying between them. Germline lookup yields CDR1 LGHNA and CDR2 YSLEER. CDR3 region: CASSQTGFGTNEKLFF. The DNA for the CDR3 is TGCGCCAGCAGCCAGACAGGCTTTGGAACTAATGAAAAACTGTTTTTT.

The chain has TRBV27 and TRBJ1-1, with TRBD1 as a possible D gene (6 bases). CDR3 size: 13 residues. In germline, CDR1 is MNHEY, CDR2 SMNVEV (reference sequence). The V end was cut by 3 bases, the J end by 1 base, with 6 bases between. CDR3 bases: TGTGCCAGCAGTTTGGGACAGAACACTGAAGCTTTCTTT. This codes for CASSLGQNTEAFF.

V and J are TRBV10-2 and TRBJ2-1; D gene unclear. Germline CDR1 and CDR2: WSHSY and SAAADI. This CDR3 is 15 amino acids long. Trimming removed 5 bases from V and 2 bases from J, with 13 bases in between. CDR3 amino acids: CASSQGAKPYNEQFF. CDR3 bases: TGCGCCAGCAGTCAAGGAGCGAAACCCTACAATGAGCAGTTCTTC.

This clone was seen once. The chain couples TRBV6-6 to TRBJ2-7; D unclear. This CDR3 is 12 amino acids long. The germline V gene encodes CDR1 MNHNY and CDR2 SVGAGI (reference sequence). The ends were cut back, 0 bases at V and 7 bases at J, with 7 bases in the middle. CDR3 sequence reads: CASSYSSLEQYF. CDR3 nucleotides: TGTGCCAGCAGTTACTCCTCCCTGGAGCAGTACTTC.

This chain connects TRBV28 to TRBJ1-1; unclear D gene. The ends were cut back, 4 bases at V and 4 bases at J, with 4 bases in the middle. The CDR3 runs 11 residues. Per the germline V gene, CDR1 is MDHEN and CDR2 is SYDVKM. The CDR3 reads CASSYSTEAFF. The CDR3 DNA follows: TGTGCCAGCAGTTATTCCACTGAAGCTTTCTTT. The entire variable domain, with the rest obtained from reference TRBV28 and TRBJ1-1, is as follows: DVKVTQSSRYLVKRTGEKVFLECVQDMDHENMFWYRQDPGLGLRLIYFSYDVKMKEKGDIPEGYSVSREKKERFSLILESASTNQTSMYLCASSYSTEAFFGQGTRLTVV.

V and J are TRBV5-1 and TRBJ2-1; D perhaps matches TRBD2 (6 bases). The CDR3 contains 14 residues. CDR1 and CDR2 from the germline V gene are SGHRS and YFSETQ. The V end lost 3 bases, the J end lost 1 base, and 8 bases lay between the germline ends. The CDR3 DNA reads TGCGCCAGCAGCTCTAGCGTATCCTACAATGAGCAGTTCTTC. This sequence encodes CASSSSVSYNEQFF.

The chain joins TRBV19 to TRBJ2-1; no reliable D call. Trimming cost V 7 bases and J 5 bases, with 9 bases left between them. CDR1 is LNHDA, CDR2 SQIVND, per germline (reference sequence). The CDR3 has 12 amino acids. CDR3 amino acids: CASMRANNEQFF. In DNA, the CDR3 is TGTGCCAGTATGCGAGCCAACAATGAGCAGTTCTTC. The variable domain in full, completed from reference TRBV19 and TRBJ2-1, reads DGGITQSPKYLFRKEGQNVTLSCEQNLNHDAMYWYRQDPGQGLRLIYYSQIVNDFQKGDIAEGYSVSREKKESFPLTVTSAQKNPTAFYLCASMRANNEQFFGPGTRLTVL.

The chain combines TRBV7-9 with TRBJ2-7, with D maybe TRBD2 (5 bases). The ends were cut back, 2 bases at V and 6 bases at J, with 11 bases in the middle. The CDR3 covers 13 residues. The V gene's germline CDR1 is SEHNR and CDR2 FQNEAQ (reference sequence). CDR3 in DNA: TGTGCCAGCAGCTTATATTCAGAGGGCGAGCAGTACTTC. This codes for CASSLYSEGEQYF.

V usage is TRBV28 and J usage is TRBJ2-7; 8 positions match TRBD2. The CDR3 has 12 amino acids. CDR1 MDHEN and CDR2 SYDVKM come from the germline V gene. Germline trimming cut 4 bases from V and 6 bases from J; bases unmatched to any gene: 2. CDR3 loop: CASSSAGGEQYF. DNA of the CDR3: TGTGCCAGCAGTTCCGCGGGGGGCGAGCAGTACTTC.

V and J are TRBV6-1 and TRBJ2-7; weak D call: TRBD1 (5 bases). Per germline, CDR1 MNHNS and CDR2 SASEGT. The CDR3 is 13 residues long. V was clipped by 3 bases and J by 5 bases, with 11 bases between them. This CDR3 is CASSEEQGHEQYF. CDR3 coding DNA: TGTGCCAGCAGTGAGGAGCAGGGCCACGAGCAGTACTTC.

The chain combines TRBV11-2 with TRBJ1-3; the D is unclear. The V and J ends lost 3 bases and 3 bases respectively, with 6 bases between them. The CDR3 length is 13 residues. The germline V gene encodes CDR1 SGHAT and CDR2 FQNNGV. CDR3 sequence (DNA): TGTGCCAGCAGCTTGGCGGGTGGAAACACCATATATTTT. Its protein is CASSLAGGNTIYF.

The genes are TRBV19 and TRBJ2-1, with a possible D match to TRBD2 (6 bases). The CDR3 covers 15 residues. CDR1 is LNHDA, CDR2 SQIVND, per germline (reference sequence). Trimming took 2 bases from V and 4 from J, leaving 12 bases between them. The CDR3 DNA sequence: TGTGCCAGTAGTATAAAGGCTAGCGCGTACAATGAGCAGTTCTTC. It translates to CASSIKASAYNEQFF.

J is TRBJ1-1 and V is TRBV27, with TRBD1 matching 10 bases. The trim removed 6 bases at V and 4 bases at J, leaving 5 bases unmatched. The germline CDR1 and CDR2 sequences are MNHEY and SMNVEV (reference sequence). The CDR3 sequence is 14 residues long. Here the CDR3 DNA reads TGTGCCAGCAGGGAGGGACAGGGGTTCACTGAAGCTTTCTTT. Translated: CASREGQGFTEAFF.

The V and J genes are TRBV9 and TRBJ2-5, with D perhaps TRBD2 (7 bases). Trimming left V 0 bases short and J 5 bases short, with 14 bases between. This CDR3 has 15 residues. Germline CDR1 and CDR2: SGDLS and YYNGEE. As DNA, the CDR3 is TGTGCCAGCAGCGTAGTAGGTGGGGGGGCTGAGACCCAGTACTTC. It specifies CASSVVGGGAETQYF.

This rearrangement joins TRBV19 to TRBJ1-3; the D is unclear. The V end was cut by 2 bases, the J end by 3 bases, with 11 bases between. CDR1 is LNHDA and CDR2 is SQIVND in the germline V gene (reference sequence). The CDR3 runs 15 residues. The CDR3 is CASSISASLGNTIYF. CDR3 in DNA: TGTGCCAGTAGTATATCCGCTAGCCTTGGAAACACCATATATTTT.

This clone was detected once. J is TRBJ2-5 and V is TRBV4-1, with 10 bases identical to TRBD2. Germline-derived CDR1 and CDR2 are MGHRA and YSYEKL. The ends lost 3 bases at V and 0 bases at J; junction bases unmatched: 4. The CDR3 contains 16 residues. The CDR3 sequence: CASSHNGLADQETQYF. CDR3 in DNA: TGCGCCAGCAGCCACAACGGACTAGCGGACCAAGAGACCCAGTACTTC.

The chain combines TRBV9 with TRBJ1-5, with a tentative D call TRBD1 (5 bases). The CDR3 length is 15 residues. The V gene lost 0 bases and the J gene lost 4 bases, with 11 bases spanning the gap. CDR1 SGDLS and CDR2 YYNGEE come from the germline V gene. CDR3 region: CASSVDGGWNQPQHF. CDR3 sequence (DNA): TGTGCCAGCAGCGTAGATGGGGGGTGGAATCAGCCCCAGCATTTT. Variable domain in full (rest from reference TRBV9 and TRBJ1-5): DSGVTQTPKHLITATGQRVTLRCSPRSGDLSVYWYQQSLDQGLQFLIQYYNGEERAKGNILERFSAQQFPDLHSELNLSSLELGDSALYFCASSVDGGWNQPQHFGDGTRLSIL.